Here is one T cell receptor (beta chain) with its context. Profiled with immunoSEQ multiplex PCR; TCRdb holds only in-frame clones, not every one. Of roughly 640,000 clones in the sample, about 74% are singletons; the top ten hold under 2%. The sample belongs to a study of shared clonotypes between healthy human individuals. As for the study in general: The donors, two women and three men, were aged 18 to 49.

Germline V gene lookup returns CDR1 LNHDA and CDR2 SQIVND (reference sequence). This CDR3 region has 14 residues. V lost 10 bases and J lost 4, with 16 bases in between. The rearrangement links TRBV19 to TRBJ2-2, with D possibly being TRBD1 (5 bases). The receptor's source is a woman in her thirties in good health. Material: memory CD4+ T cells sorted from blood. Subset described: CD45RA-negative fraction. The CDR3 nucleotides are TGTGCCACCCGATGGCAGGGTGCCACCGGGGAGCTGTTTTTT. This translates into CATRWQGATGELFF.